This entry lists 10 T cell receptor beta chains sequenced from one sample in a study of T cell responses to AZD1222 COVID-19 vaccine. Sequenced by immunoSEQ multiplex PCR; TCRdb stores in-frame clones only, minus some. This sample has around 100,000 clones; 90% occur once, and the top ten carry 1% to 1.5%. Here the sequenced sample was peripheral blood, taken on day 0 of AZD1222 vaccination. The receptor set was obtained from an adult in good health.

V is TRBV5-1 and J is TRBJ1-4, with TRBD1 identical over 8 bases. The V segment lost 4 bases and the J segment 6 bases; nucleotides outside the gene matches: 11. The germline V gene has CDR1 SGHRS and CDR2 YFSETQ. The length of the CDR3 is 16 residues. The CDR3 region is CASSLNPGTGDEKLFF. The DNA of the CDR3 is TGCGCCAGCAGCCTGAACCCCGGGACAGGCGATGAAAAACTGTTTTTT.

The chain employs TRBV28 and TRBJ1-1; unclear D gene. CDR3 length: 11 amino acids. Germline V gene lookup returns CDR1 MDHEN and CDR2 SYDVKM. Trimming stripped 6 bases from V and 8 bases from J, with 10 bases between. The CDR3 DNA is TGTGCCAGCAGGTTGTCCAGGGAAGCTTTCTTT. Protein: CASRLSREAFF. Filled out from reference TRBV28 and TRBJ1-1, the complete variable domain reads DVKVTQSSRYLVKRTGEKVFLECVQDMDHENMFWYRQDPGLGLRLIYFSYDVKMKEKGDIPEGYSVSREKKERFSLILESASTNQTSMYLCASRLSREAFFGQGTRLTVV.

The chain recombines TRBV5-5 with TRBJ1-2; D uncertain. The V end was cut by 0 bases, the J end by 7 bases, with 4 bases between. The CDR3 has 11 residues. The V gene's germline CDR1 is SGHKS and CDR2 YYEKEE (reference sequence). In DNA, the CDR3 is TGTGCCAGCAGCTTGGGTGGTGGCTACACCTTC. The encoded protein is CASSLGGGYTF.

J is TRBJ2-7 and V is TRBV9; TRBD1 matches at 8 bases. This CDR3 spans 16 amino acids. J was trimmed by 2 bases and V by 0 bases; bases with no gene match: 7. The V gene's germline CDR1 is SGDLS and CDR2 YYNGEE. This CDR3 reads CASSVAEAGGTYEQYF. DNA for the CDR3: TGTGCCAGCAGCGTAGCTGAAGCAGGGGGCACCTACGAGCAGTACTTC. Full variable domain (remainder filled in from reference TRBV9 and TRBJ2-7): DSGVTQTPKHLITATGQRVTLRCSPRSGDLSVYWYQQSLDQGLQFLIQYYNGEERAKGNILERFSAQQFPDLHSELNLSSLELGDSALYFCASSVAEAGGTYEQYFGPGTRLTVT.

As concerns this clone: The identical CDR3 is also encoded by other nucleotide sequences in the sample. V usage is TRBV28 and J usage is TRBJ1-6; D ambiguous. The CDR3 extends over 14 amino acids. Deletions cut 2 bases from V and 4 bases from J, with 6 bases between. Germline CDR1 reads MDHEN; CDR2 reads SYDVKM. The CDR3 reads CASSLGQYNSPLHF. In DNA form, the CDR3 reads TGTGCCAGCAGTTTAGGGCAGTATAATTCACCCCTCCACTTT.

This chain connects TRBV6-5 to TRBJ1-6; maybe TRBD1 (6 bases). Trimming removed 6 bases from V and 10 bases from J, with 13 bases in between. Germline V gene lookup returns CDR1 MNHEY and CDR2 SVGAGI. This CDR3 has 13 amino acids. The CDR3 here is CASRYRVSSPLHF. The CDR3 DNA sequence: TGTGCCAGCAGGTACAGGGTGTCCTCACCCCTCCACTTT.

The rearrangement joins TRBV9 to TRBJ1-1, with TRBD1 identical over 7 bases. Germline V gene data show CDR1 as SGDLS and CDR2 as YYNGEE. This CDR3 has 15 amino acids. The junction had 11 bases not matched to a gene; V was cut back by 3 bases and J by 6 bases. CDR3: CASSGGRTGVPEAFF. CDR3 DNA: TGTGCCAGCAGCGGGGGGCGTACAGGGGTTCCTGAAGCTTTCTTT. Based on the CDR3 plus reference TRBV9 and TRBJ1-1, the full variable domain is DSGVTQTPKHLITATGQRVTLRCSPRSGDLSVYWYQQSLDQGLQFLIQYYNGEERAKGNILERFSAQQFPDLHSELNLSSLELGDSALYFCASSGGRTGVPEAFFGQGTRLTVV.

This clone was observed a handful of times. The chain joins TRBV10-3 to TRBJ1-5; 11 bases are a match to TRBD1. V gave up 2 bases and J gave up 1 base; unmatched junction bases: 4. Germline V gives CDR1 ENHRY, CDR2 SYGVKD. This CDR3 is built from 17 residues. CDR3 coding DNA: TGTGCCATCAGTGAGGGGACAGGGGGATTGAGCAATCAGCCCCAGCATTTT. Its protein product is CAISEGTGGLSNQPQHF.

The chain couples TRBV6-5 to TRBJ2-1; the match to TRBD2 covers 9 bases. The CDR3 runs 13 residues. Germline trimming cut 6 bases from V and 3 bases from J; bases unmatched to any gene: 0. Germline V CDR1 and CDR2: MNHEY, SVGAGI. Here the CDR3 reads CASRTSGYNEQFF. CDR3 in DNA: TGTGCCAGCAGGACTAGCGGCTACAATGAGCAGTTCTTC.

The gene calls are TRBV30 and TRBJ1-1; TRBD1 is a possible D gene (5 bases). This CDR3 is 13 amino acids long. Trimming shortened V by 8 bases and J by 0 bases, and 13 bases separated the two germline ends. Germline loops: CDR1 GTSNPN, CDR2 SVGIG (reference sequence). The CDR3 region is CAATGAMNTEAFF. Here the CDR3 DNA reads TGTGCCGCTACCGGGGCAATGAACACTGAAGCTTTCTTT.